One and the same sample provided the 21 T cell receptor beta chains below, sequenced in a study of molecular identifiers for immune sequencing clone quantification. TCRdb re-analysed the PCR reads in MiXCR, keeping a single row per CDR3 protein. The profile shows hundreds of thousands of distinct CDR3 sequences, 25% of them singletons. The sample comprised naive CD8+ T cells from blood, with Jurkat cell RNA spiked in. Subset noted: FACS-sorted CD8+CD4-CCR7+CD45RA+ naive T cells. The receptors stem from a human donor in good health. Some libraries in this study had Jurkat cell RNA spiked in.

This clonotype has a count of ten or more. The J gene is TRBJ2-5, the V gene TRBV7-9; possibly TRBD1 for D (5 bases). CDR1 is SEHNR and CDR2 is FQNEAQ in the germline V gene (reference sequence). There are 18 residues in the CDR3. The V and J ends lost 4 bases and 3 bases respectively, with 24 bases between them. The CDR3 protein is CASSSVVVSRGFEETQYF. In DNA form, the CDR3 reads TGTGCCAGCAGCTCGGTGGTCGTCTCAAGGGGATTCGAAGAGACCCAGTACTTC. Full variable domain (remainder filled in from reference TRBV7-9 and TRBJ2-5): DTGVSQNPRHKITKRGQNVTFRCDPISEHNRLYWYRQTLGQGPEFLTYFQNEAQLEKSRLLSDRFSAERPKGSFSTLEIQRTEQGDSAMYLCASSSVVVSRGFEETQYFGPGTRLLVL.

On this clonotype itself: One end of the junction fails to match germline, which may point to a read error. This chain joins TRBV5-3 and TRBJ2-7; D possibly corresponds to TRBD2 (5 bases). TRBV5-3 is marked as an open reading frame, function uncertain. The CDR3 runs 15 residues. The CDR3 protein is CATTTGGSRLYEPYF. Written as DNA, the CDR3 is TGTGCCACGACTACCGGCGGGTCCCGTCTCTACGAGCCGTACTTC.

This clonotype has ten or more counts. The chain combines TRBV29-1 with TRBJ2-1; D perhaps matches TRBD2 (6 bases). The CDR3 has 15 amino acids. Deletions cut 3 bases from V and 1 base from J, with 13 bases between. Germline V CDR1 and CDR2: SQVTM, ANQGSEA. CDR3: CSVEGGGTSYNEQFF. The CDR3, as DNA: TGCAGCGTTGAGGGAGGAGGAACATCCTACAATGAGCAGTTCTTC.

Comments on this clonotype: A read error may account for a junction end that differs from germline. The V call is TRBV24-1, the J call TRBJ2-1; D remains unclear. Per the germline V gene, CDR1 is KGHDR and CDR2 is SFDVKD. The CDR3 length is 13 residues. The chain's CDR3 is CATSGLRYNEQSF. CDR3 nucleotides: TGTGCCACCAGTGGTCTACGCTACAATGAGCAGTCCTTC.

CDR3 coding DNA: TGTGCCAGCAGTGCCCGACAGACCACGAACACTGAAGCTTTCTTT. Encoded protein: CASSARQTTNTEAFF. The rearrangement uses TRBV27 and TRBJ1-1, with D perhaps TRBD1 (5 bases). The CDR3 length is 15 residues. The germline V gene encodes CDR1 MNHEY and CDR2 SMNVEV (reference sequence). Deletions cut 5 bases from V and 1 base from J, with 14 bases between.

This clonotype was recorded a few times. The chain couples TRBV7-6 to TRBJ2-7; 7 bases are shared with TRBD1. The germline gives CDR1 SGHVS, CDR2 FNYEAQ. V lost 0 bases and J lost 5; bases outside the gene matches: 4. This CDR3 region has 14 residues. CDR3 DNA: TGTGCCAGCAGCTTAGCGGCAGGGGGTGACGAGCAGTACTTC. Its translation: CASSLAAGGDEQYF.

This clonotype was counted ten times or more. V usage is TRBV4-3 and J usage is TRBJ1-5; possible D gene TRBD1, 6 bases. The CDR3 has 18 amino acids. Trimming took 4 bases from V and 2 from J, leaving 21 bases between them. Germline V gene lookup returns CDR1 LGHNA and CDR2 YSLEER. CDR3 sequence: CASSLNHGAGVGNQPQHF. The CDR3 DNA reads TGCGCCAGCAGCCTCAACCACGGCGCAGGGGTCGGCAATCAGCCCCAGCATTTT.

This clonotype was counted a single time. A junction end diverges from the germline sequence, so it may reflect a read error. V and J are TRBV7-9 and TRBJ2-1, with TRBD2 matching over 14 bases. The CDR3 has 16 residues. CDR1 SEHNR and CDR2 FQNEAQ come from the germline V gene (reference sequence). CDR3 residues: CASSLAGLAGDNEQLF. For the CDR3, the DNA is TGTGCCAGCAGCTTGGCGGGACTAGCGGGGGACAATGAGCAGCTCTTC.

This clonotype appeared a few times. This chain joins TRBV19 and TRBJ2-7; either TRBD1 or TRBD2 may supply D (5 bases each). V lost 8 bases and J lost 5, with 25 bases in between. Germline loops: CDR1 LNHDA, CDR2 SQIVND (reference sequence). This CDR3 has 16 residues. The CDR3 sequence: CASAMGEKILSDEQYF. The DNA of the CDR3 is TGTGCCAGTGCAATGGGGGAAAAAATTCTGTCTGACGAGCAGTACTTC.

This clonotype was detected ten times or more. The rearrangement uses TRBV7-9 and TRBJ2-1; D might be TRBD1 or TRBD2, each matching 5 bases. The CDR3 consists of 14 residues. Germline V CDR1 and CDR2: SEHNR, FQNEAQ (reference sequence). V was clipped by 5 bases and J by 8 bases, with 16 bases between them. The CDR3 sequence: CASSPGTLRDEQFF. The CDR3 nucleotides are TGTGCCAGCAGCCCCGGGACCCTGCGGGATGAGCAGTTCTTC.

Of note for this clonotype: A clone one base away is much larger, so this may be a read error. The chain couples TRBV29-1 to TRBJ1-2, with 10 bases aligning to TRBD1. This CDR3 is built from 15 residues. The germline gives CDR1 SQVTM, CDR2 ANQGSEA. CDR3 region: CGVLTRTGGFYGYTF. In DNA form, the CDR3 reads TGCGGCGTTCTTACCCGGACAGGGGGTTTCTATGGCTACACCTTC.

The table lists this clonotype with a few counts. The chain joins TRBV6-5 to TRBJ2-7, with D tentatively TRBD2 (6 bases). The CDR3 consists of 13 residues. Trimming removed 2 bases from V and 4 bases from J, with 9 bases in between. Germline assignment: CDR1 MNHEY and CDR2 SVGAGI. CDR3 nucleotide sequence: TGTGCCAGCAGTTACGATGGGAGGTACGAGCAGTACTTC. It encodes CASSYDGRYEQYF.

A remark on this clonotype: This could be a read error, since a much larger clone is one nucleotide away. V and J are TRBV12-3 or TRBV12-4 and TRBJ2-1; weak D call: TRBD1 (5 bases). This CDR3 has 14 residues. The CDR3 region is CASSFGGRGNGQFF. The CDR3 coding sequence is TGTGCCAGCAGTTTTGGTGGTAGGGGTAATGGGCAGTTCTTC.

A few counts support this clonotype. This chain uses TRBV11-2 with TRBJ1-2, with D possibly being TRBD1 (5 bases). The V end lost 2 bases, the J end lost 4 bases, and 11 bases lay between the germline ends. The CDR3 sequence is 14 residues long. Germline V gene lookup returns CDR1 SGHAT and CDR2 FQNNGV. CDR3 bases: TGTGCCAGCAGCTTAAACACAGGATTCTATGGCTACACCTTC. This translates into CASSLNTGFYGYTF. Drawing the rest from reference TRBV11-2 and TRBJ1-2, the complete variable domain is EAGVAQSPRYKIIEKRQSVAFWCNPISGHATLYWYQQILGQGPKLLIQFQNNGVVDDSQLPKDRFSAERLKGVDSTLKIQPAKLEDSAVYLCASSLNTGFYGYTFGSGTRLTVV.

J is TRBJ2-7 and V is TRBV7-9; the match to TRBD2 covers 9 bases. CDR1 is SEHNR, CDR2 FQNEAQ, per germline (reference sequence). The CDR3 is 14 residues long. V shed 2 bases, J shed 6 bases, and the junction held 5 bases outside the gene matches. The chain's CDR3 is CASSLPGLAGEQYF. CDR3 nucleotide sequence: TGTGCCAGCAGCTTACCGGGACTAGCAGGCGAGCAGTACTTC.

This clonotype has a count of ten or more. The J gene is TRBJ1-2, the V gene TRBV5-1; D unresolved. The CDR3 is 13 amino acids. Germline V CDR1 and CDR2: SGHRS, YFSETQ. V was shortened by 4 bases and J by 4 bases, with 11 bases between the two germline ends. CDR3: CASSGSFSYGYTF. In DNA form, the CDR3 reads TGCGCCAGCAGCGGGAGCTTTAGCTATGGCTACACCTTC.

This clonotype was observed a few times. In DNA form, the CDR3 reads TGTGCCAGCAGTTACGGGGGGGCCGCTGAAGCTTTCTTT. Translation: CASSYGGAAEAFF. The V gene is TRBV6-2 or TRBV6-3, the J gene TRBJ1-1; TRBD1 might be the D (6 bases). Trimming cost V 2 bases and J 6 bases, with 10 bases left between them. Germline CDR1 and CDR2: MNHEY and SVGEGT. The CDR3 contains 13 residues.

For this clonotype: A much larger clone is a single base away; this may be a read error. This CDR3 fails to terminate in the conserved phenylalanine or tryptophan, so it likely reflects a read error. This chain joins TRBV25-1 and TRBJ2-7, with D unresolved. CDR3 length: 12 residues. The V gene's germline CDR1 is MGHDK and CDR2 SYGVNS. V lost 6 bases and J 3 bases, leaving 9 bases between the germline ends. The CDR3 here is CASSAVSYEQYL. The CDR3 nucleotides read TGTGCCAGCAGCGCCGTCAGCTACGAGCAGTACCTC.

On this clonotype: A much larger clonotype is one base distant, so this may be a read error. V and J are TRBV20-1 and TRBJ2-7; 9 positions match TRBD2. The CDR3 loop spans 13 amino acids. From germline, CDR1 is DFQATT and CDR2 SNEGSKA (reference sequence). CDR3: CSPKRGEDYAQYF. The CDR3 DNA reads TGCAGCCCTAAGCGGGGGGAAGACTACGCGCAGTACTTC.

Only a few counts were recorded for this clonotype. This chain uses TRBV20-1 with TRBJ1-5; TRBD1 aligns across 9 bases. This CDR3 is built from 16 residues. The V and J ends lost 1 base and 0 bases, in that order; junction bases with no gene match: 4. Germline V gives CDR1 DFQATT, CDR2 SNEGSKA (reference sequence). The CDR3 protein is CSARAGTGYSNQPQHF. In DNA, the CDR3 is TGCAGTGCTAGAGCCGGGACAGGGTATAGCAATCAGCCCCAGCATTTT.

The V gene is TRBV4-3, the J gene TRBJ1-1, with D unresolved. CDR1 is LGHNA and CDR2 is YSLEER in the germline V gene. V shed 2 bases and J shed 0 bases, with 10 bases lying between them. This CDR3 spans 15 amino acids. CDR3 DNA: TGCGCCAGCAGCCAAAGGCCAGGCTTGAACACTGAAGCTTTCTTT. It translates to CASSQRPGLNTEAFF.